The 29 T cell receptor beta chains listed next were all sequenced from one sample in a study of blood T cell repertoires in COVID-19. Sequencing was performed with immunoSEQ multiplex PCR; in TCRdb, only in-frame clones are kept and a portion is missing. This table holds 96,000 or so clones, roughly 79% found once. Specimen: peripheral blood. The receptor source for this set is a man older than 75 with COVID-19, enrolled during active disease.

J is TRBJ2-2 and V is TRBV19, with 8 bases lining up with TRBD1. CDR3 length: 13 residues. V gave up 7 bases and J gave up 6 bases; unmatched junction bases: 4. Germline CDR1 reads LNHDA; CDR2 reads SQIVND (reference sequence). The DNA of the CDR3 is TGTGCCAGTACCCAGACAGGGGCCGGGGAGCTGTTTTTT. This gives the protein CASTQTGAGELFF.

The genes are TRBV5-4 and TRBJ2-5; 8 nucleotides agree with TRBD2. This CDR3 has 14 residues. The germline gives CDR1 SGHNT, CDR2 YYREEE (reference sequence). Losses at the gene ends were 5 bases for V and 0 bases for J; bases not matched to a gene: 3. Written as DNA, the CDR3 is TGTGCCAGCAGATCGGGAGGGTACCAAGAGACCCAGTACTTC. Its protein is CASRSGGYQETQYF.

This clone was found once. The rearrangement joins TRBV3-1 (or the pseudogene TRBV3-2) to TRBJ2-2; D is undetermined. V was trimmed by 4 bases and J by 3 bases, leaving 6 bases between them. This CDR3 is 13 amino acids long. Looked up from germline, CDR1 is LGHDT and CDR2 is YNNKEL (reference sequence). CDR3 sequence: CASSLAYTGELFF. In DNA form, the CDR3 reads TGTGCCAGCAGCCTAGCCTACACCGGGGAGCTGTTTTTT.

The chain carries TRBV3-1 (or the pseudogene TRBV3-2) and TRBJ2-7; a possible D gene is TRBD1 (5 bases). The V gene lost 6 bases and the J gene lost 2 bases, with 11 bases spanning the gap. The CDR3 is 13 residues long. The germline gives CDR1 LGHDT, CDR2 YNNKEL (reference sequence). In DNA, the CDR3 is TGTGCCAGCAGTCCGACAGTTACCTACGAGCAGTACTTC. Amino acid sequence: CASSPTVTYEQYF.

The chain combines TRBV7-6 with TRBJ1-1; D is unresolved. The germline CDR1 and CDR2 sequences are SGHVS and FNYEAQ. V gave up 1 base and J gave up 10 bases, with 16 bases separating them. This CDR3 spans 14 amino acids. The CDR3 here is CASSLVGGSDGAFF. DNA for the CDR3: TGTGCCAGCAGCTTAGTGGGAGGGAGTGATGGAGCTTTCTTT.

The chain combines TRBV2 with TRBJ2-2; weak D call: TRBD2 (6 bases). V lost 4 bases, J lost 7 bases, and 13 bases lay in between. Per germline, CDR1 SNHLY and CDR2 FYNNEI. The CDR3 runs 14 residues. CDR3 DNA sequence: TGTGCCAGCAGTGCGCAGGGCGGGGACGGGGAGCTGTTTTTT. This gives the protein CASSAQGGDGELFF.

The genes are TRBV5-4 and TRBJ1-2, with D unclear. The CDR3 contains 14 residues. V was shortened by 1 base and J by 3 bases, with 10 bases between the two germline ends. Germline assignment: CDR1 SGHNT and CDR2 YYREEE (reference sequence). As DNA, the CDR3 is TGTGCCAGCAGCTTGTATTATCCGGACTATGGCTACACCTTC. As protein: CASSLYYPDYGYTF.

The rearrangement uses TRBV14 and TRBJ2-1, with TRBD2 matching 8 bases. The CDR3 runs to 14 residues. J gave up 9 bases and V 2 bases, and 6 bases lay outside the gene matches. The germline CDR1 and CDR2 sequences are SGHDN and FVKESK. This CDR3 reads CASSQWGGGSEQFF. CDR3 bases: TGTGCCAGCAGCCAATGGGGCGGGGGGTCTGAGCAGTTCTTC.

The chain is built from TRBV6-2 or TRBV6-3 and TRBJ2-7, with 7 nucleotides matching TRBD1. V shed 6 bases, J shed 0 bases, and the junction held 14 bases outside the gene matches. This CDR3 has 17 residues. Germline V gives CDR1 MNHEY, CDR2 SVGEGT. CDR3 sequence reads: CASSWTGSISSSYEQYF. The CDR3, as DNA: TGTGCCAGCAGCTGGACAGGTTCCATATCCAGCTCCTACGAGCAGTACTTC.

This clone was picked up one time. The chain couples TRBV5-1 to TRBJ2-7; D is possibly TRBD2 (5 bases). V was cut by 1 base and J by 0 bases, with 11 bases left in between. Germline lookup yields CDR1 SGHRS and CDR2 YFSETQ. CDR3 length equals 15 residues. Here the CDR3 reads CASSLSGRSSYEQYF. The CDR3 DNA sequence: TGCGCCAGCAGCTTGAGCGGTAGGAGCTCCTACGAGCAGTACTTC. The entire variable domain, with the rest obtained from reference TRBV5-1 and TRBJ2-7, is as follows: KAGVTQTPRYLIKTRGQQVTLSCSPISGHRSVSWYQQTPGQGLQFLFEYFSETQRNKGNFPGRFSGRQFSNSRSEMNVSTLELGDSALYLCASSLSGRSSYEQYFGPGTRLTVT.

The chain has TRBV19 and TRBJ1-1; D perhaps matches TRBD1 (5 bases). The CDR3 consists of 14 residues. Germline CDR1 LNHDA, CDR2 SQIVND (reference sequence). Trimming removed 5 bases from V and 4 bases from J, with 14 bases in between. CDR3 nucleotide sequence: TGTGCCAGTAGTCAGTCCAGGGAAAGCACTGAAGCTTTCTTT. Protein product: CASSQSRESTEAFF.

This chain joins TRBV21-1 and TRBJ2-1; TRBD2 is the table's D call, not checked against the DNA. TRBV21-1 is labeled a pseudogene. The CDR3 has 16 residues. CDR3 coding DNA: TGTGCCAGCAGCAGAGTGTGGGGAGGATCCTTCAATGAGCAGTTCTTC. Translating gives CASSRVWGGSFNEQFF.

This clone has only one observation. This chain connects TRBV7-2 to TRBJ2-7; TRBD2 aligns across 7 bases. The CDR3 runs 14 residues. J was trimmed by 7 bases and V by 3 bases; bases with no gene match: 9. Germline loops: CDR1 SGHTA, CDR2 FQGNSA. CDR3 loop: CASSFGGGVWEQYF. CDR3 nucleotides: TGTGCCAGCAGCTTTGGCGGGGGAGTATGGGAGCAGTACTTC.

The V call is TRBV5-1, the J call TRBJ2-1, with 10 positions matching TRBD1. This CDR3 is 15 amino acids long. V lost 5 bases, J lost 10 bases, and 12 bases stayed unmatched. Germline lookup yields CDR1 SGHRS and CDR2 YFSETQ. Here the CDR3 DNA reads TGCGCCAGCAGACCAGGGACAGGGGACCGGCGGGAGCAGTTCTTC. It encodes CASRPGTGDRREQFF.

The gene calls are TRBV6-5 and TRBJ1-3; 7 bases map to TRBD1. The germline V gene encodes CDR1 MNHEY and CDR2 SVGAGI. The V and J ends lost 10 bases and 6 bases, in that order; junction bases with no gene match: 9. The CDR3 extends over 13 amino acids. Written as DNA, the CDR3 is TGTGCCACCCGGACAGGAGGTGAAAACACCATATATTTT. This sequence encodes CATRTGGENTIYF.

V and J are TRBV18 and TRBJ2-5, with 7 positions matching TRBD1. CDR3 length: 16 residues. The germline CDR1 and CDR2 sequences are KGHSH and LQKENI. V lost 1 base and J lost 2; bases outside the gene matches: 7. CDR3 nucleotides: TGTGCCAGCTCACCACGGGAAGGGGGCTGGCAAGAGACCCAGTACTTC. Translating gives CASSPREGGWQETQYF.

J is TRBJ2-2 and V is TRBV4-1, with 11 nucleotides matching TRBD2. The V segment lost 4 bases and the J segment 5 bases; nucleotides outside the gene matches: 12. In germline, CDR1 is MGHRA, CDR2 YSYEKL. This CDR3 has 18 amino acids. CDR3 nucleotide sequence: TGCGCCAGCAGCCTAATGGGGACTAGCGGTATCGGGACCGGGGAGCTGTTTTTT. Amino acids: CASSLMGTSGIGTGELFF.

This clone was counted only a few times. This CDR3 reads CAWTRLASGETQYF. The CDR3 nucleotides are TGTGCCTGGACTCGGCTAGCGAGCGGGGAGACCCAGTACTTC. This chain links TRBV30 with TRBJ2-5; weak D call: TRBD2 (6 bases). The CDR3 consists of 14 residues. Per germline, CDR1 GTSNPN and CDR2 SVGIG (reference sequence). With 4 bases removed from V and 5 bases from J, the gap between germline ends came to 17 bases.

V usage is TRBV13 and J usage is TRBJ1-5, with TRBD1 matching 7 bases. The germline V gene has CDR1 PRHDT and CDR2 FYEKMQ (reference sequence). Trimming took 3 bases from V and 6 from J; bases not matched to a gene: 5. CDR3 size: 14 residues. CDR3 DNA: TGTGCCAGCAGCTTCGGCAGGGGGATTCAGCCCCAGCATTTT. Its translation is CASSFGRGIQPQHF.

This chain joins TRBV30 and TRBJ2-4; D is possibly TRBD2 (5 bases). Germline V gene data show CDR1 as GTSNPN and CDR2 as SVGIG (reference sequence). Deletions cut 0 bases from V and 3 bases from J, with 9 bases between. The CDR3 is made up of 14 amino acids. In DNA form, the CDR3 reads TGTGCCTGGAGTGTACGGGGTAACAAAAACATTCAGTACTTC. Encoded protein: CAWSVRGNKNIQYF. Full variable domain (rest looked up from reference TRBV30 and TRBJ2-4): SQTIHQWPATLVQPVGSPLSLECTVEGTSNPNLYWYRQAAGRGLQLLFYSVGIGQISSEVPQNLSASRPQDRQFILSSKKLLLSDSGFYLCAWSVRGNKNIQYFGAGTRLSVL.

V and J are TRBV5-1 and TRBJ1-4, with D possibly being TRBD1 (6 bases). V was cut by 3 bases and J by 10 bases, with 13 bases left in between. The CDR3 covers 13 residues. Germline-derived CDR1 and CDR2 are SGHRS and YFSETQ. This CDR3 is CASSSGRGAKLFF. CDR3 nucleotides: TGCGCCAGCAGCTCTGGCAGGGGTGCAAAACTGTTTTTT.

CDR3 DNA: TGTGCCTGGAGTGGTGGGACAGGGAACATTCAGTACTTC. It encodes CAWSGGTGNIQYF. The chain joins TRBV30 to TRBJ2-4; 9 nucleotides agree with TRBD1. Germline assignment: CDR1 GTSNPN and CDR2 SVGIG (reference sequence). The CDR3 covers 13 residues. The J segment lost 7 bases and the V segment lost 1 base, leaving 2 bases of the junction unmatched.

The chain recombines TRBV7-2 with TRBJ1-6; weak D call: TRBD1 (5 bases). CDR3 length equals 16 residues. Deletions cut 4 bases from V and 5 bases from J, with 15 bases between. Germline V gives CDR1 SGHTA, CDR2 FQGNSA. The CDR3, as DNA: TGTGCCAGCAGCTCGCCTCCCCAGGGTCATAATTCACCCCTCCACTTT. It specifies CASSSPPQGHNSPLHF.

V is TRBV9 and J is TRBJ2-1; D not certain. Between the trimmed V and J ends, which lost 4 bases and 6 bases, there was a span of 20 bases. The germline CDR1 and CDR2 sequences are SGDLS and YYNGEE. This CDR3 has 16 residues. This chain's CDR3 is CASSPSVAAKFNEQFF. The DNA for the CDR3 is TGTGCCAGCAGCCCATCAGTCGCCGCCAAATTCAATGAGCAGTTCTTC.

This clone was observed a few times. The chain is built from TRBV6-2 or TRBV6-3 and TRBJ1-1; maybe TRBD1 (5 bases). V dropped 2 bases and J dropped 1 base, with 14 bases sitting between them. The CDR3 covers 16 residues. Germline V gene lookup returns CDR1 MNHEY and CDR2 SVGEGT. The CDR3 sequence is CASSYGPGWGNTEAFF. The CDR3 DNA follows: TGTGCCAGCAGTTACGGTCCAGGGTGGGGGAACACTGAAGCTTTCTTT.

The V call is TRBV30, the J call TRBJ1-2; D gene uncertain. The V end lost 2 bases, the J end lost 8 bases, and 21 bases lay between the germline ends. Germline lookup yields CDR1 GTSNPN and CDR2 SVGIG (reference sequence). The CDR3 extends over 15 amino acids. CDR3 bases: TGTGCCTGGAGTCGGTCAGGACTAAGGTTGGAGGGCTACACCTTC. Amino acids: CAWSRSGLRLEGYTF.

The V and J genes are TRBV30 and TRBJ1-6; 7 bases line up with TRBD1. Germline CDR1 reads GTSNPN; CDR2 reads SVGIG (reference sequence). The CDR3 runs 17 residues. J lost 0 bases, V lost 3 bases, and 8 bases had no gene match. Here the CDR3 DNA reads TGTGCCTGGAGCGATCTGACAGGGAGCTCCTATAATTCACCCCTCCACTTT. The encoded protein is CAWSDLTGSSYNSPLHF.

This chain joins TRBV27 and TRBJ1-1; a possible D gene is TRBD1 (6 bases). CDR1 MNHEY and CDR2 SMNVEV come from the germline V gene (reference sequence). V lost 3 bases and J lost 1, with 6 bases in between. There are 13 residues in the CDR3. The CDR3 region is CASSLGQNTEAFF. CDR3 coding DNA: TGTGCCAGCAGTTTGGGACAGAACACTGAAGCTTTCTTT.

The chain combines TRBV5-1 with TRBJ2-1; 12 nucleotides match TRBD2. The CDR3 consists of 16 residues. CDR1 is SGHRS, CDR2 YFSETQ, per germline. V gave up 3 bases and J gave up 6 bases; unmatched junction bases: 7. In DNA, the CDR3 is TGCGCCAGCAGCTGGACTGCTAGCGGGGGGGCCAATGAGCAGTTCTTC. Its translation is CASSWTASGGANEQFF.